This T cell receptor (beta chain) came from a study of neurological immune-mediated disorders. The CDR3 is 14 residues long. After removal of 5 bases from V and 7 bases from J, the junction contained 4 bases not matched to a gene. Per the germline V gene, CDR1 is SGHTA and CDR2 is FQGNSA. One entry per CDR3 protein, called by TCRdb with MiXCR from the 5' RACE reads. The sample lists roughly 50,000 distinct CDR3 sequences, 16% seen once, with under 4.5% in the top ten. This clonotype has at least ten counts. The rearrangement links TRBV7-2 to TRBJ2-1; TRBD1 matches 11 bases. This sequence was found in a man in his 60s in good health. Material for sequencing was PBMCs. In DNA form, the CDR3 reads TGTGCCAGCAGCCAGGACAGGGGGCCTAATGAGCAGTTCTTC. This encodes CASSQDRGPNEQFF.